This is a list of T cell receptor beta chains from one sample in a study of PD-L1 blockade in urothelial cancer. This table comes from immunoSEQ multiplex PCR, and its TCRdb copy is limited to in-frame clones, with some not included. The sample yields 20,000 to 25,000 clones, around nine tenths seen once. The sample here was PBMCs, taken around atezolizumab (anti-PD-L1) treatment. The receptor source for this set is a woman aged 55-69 years with urothelial cancer. Both conserved end residues are trimmed from each CDR3.

len: 13; j_gene: TRBJ2-7; v_gene: TRBV6-5; CDR3aa: ASSYSGGNPYEQY
len: 10; j_gene: TRBJ2-7; v_gene: TRBV29-1; CDR3aa: SVAGRSYEQY
len: 13; j_gene: TRBJ1-2; v_gene: TRBV6-5; CDR3aa: ASSPDRDPLWGYT
len: 13; j_gene: TRBJ2-3; v_gene: TRBV4-2; CDR3aa: ASSPRAISTDTQY
len: 9; j_gene: TRBJ1-1; v_gene: TRBV12-5; CDR3aa: ASGPDSEAF
len: 13; j_gene: TRBJ2-3; v_gene: TRBV4-3; CDR3aa: ASSTLPGLTDTQY
len: 12; j_gene: TRBJ2-7; v_gene: TRBV18; CDR3aa: ASSASRSRYEQY
len: 11; j_gene: TRBJ1-2; v_gene: TRBV7-8; CDR3aa: ASSHGGNYGYT
len: 13; j_gene: TRBJ2-4; v_gene: TRBV9; CDR3aa: ASGPGGSGRFIQY
len: 13; j_gene: TRBJ2-7; v_gene: TRBV7-2; CDR3aa: ASSSRDRAPYEQY
len: 13; j_gene: TRBJ1-5; v_gene: TRBV28; CDR3aa: ASSLYTGGGQPQH
len: 10; j_gene: TRBJ2-3; v_gene: TRBV7-8; CDR3aa: ASRAGYDTQY
len: 12; j_gene: TRBJ2-7; v_gene: TRBV6-5; CDR3aa: ASKRFTGAYEQY
len: 11; j_gene: TRBJ1-5; v_gene: TRBV10-2; CDR3aa: ASTPDRNQPQH
len: 11; j_gene: TRBJ2-3; v_gene: TRBV19; CDR3aa: ADGLAVTDTQY
len: 18; j_gene: TRBJ2-5; v_gene: TRBV28; CDR3aa: ASSTSLEPGLAGGRETQY
len: 13; j_gene: TRBJ2-7; v_gene: TRBV6-6; CDR3aa: ASSGPGLASYEQY
len: 14; j_gene: TRBJ1-3; v_gene: TRBV7-9; CDR3aa: ASSLGGTRSGNTIY
len: 15; j_gene: TRBJ2-2; v_gene: TRBV6-4; CDR3aa: ASSAVPLAVGSGELF
len: 11; j_gene: TRBJ2-5; v_gene: TRBV10-1; CDR3aa: ASSGQGAGTQY
len: 13; j_gene: TRBJ2-7; v_gene: TRBV4-1; CDR3aa: ASSQETALGYEQY
len: 13; j_gene: TRBJ2-7; v_gene: TRBV7-9; CDR3aa: ASSLDSTGNYEQY